The 13 T cell receptor beta chains given below trace back to one sample, sequenced in a study of T cells in Graves' hyperthyroidism and ophthalmopathy. There were TCR beta CDR3 regions amplified from RNA transcripts. Carried out on the TCR CDR3, a first-round RT-PCR used the HTBI primer set. Via MiXCR, TCRdb re-called the multiplex PCR reads, giving one row per CDR3 protein. Among approximately 640,000 distinct CDR3 sequences, 15% to 20% were seen once, and the ten largest hold 3% to 4.5%. Sequences were obtained from blood. These receptors originate from a woman aged 25 to 39 with Graves' hyperthyroidism.

This clonotype came up a few times. The chain is built from TRBV10-3 and TRBJ2-1; weak D call: TRBD1 (5 bases). This CDR3 region has 13 residues. Trimming shortened V by 4 bases and J by 8 bases, and 12 bases separated the two germline ends. Germline values: CDR1 ENHRY, CDR2 SYGVKD. CDR3 residues: CAISGGPEDEQFF. In nucleotides, the CDR3 is TGTGCCATCAGTGGGGGCCCCGAGGATGAGCAGTTCTTC.

This clonotype was recorded a few times. This chain joins TRBV9 and TRBJ2-1, with TRBD2 matching 8 bases. V lost 3 bases, J lost 6 bases, and 5 bases stayed unmatched. This CDR3 is 14 amino acids long. Germline lookup yields CDR1 SGDLS and CDR2 YYNGEE. The CDR3 bases are TGTGCCAGCAGCGCCGGGACTAGTCGCAATGAGCAGTTCTTC. Translating it yields CASSAGTSRNEQFF.

Only a few counts were recorded for this clonotype. The CDR3 is CASRPIGGVAEKLFF. The CDR3 DNA reads TGTGCCAGCAGACCAATAGGTGGGGTAGCAGAAAAACTGTTTTTT. The chain links TRBV28 to TRBJ1-4; D gene unclear. Deletions cut 6 bases from V and 8 bases from J, with 19 bases between. CDR3 length: 15 amino acids. From germline, CDR1 is MDHEN and CDR2 SYDVKM.

V gene TRBV5-6 combines with J gene TRBJ2-1; TRBD2 aligns across 7 bases. V shed 3 bases, J shed 1 base, and the junction held 4 bases outside the gene matches. The CDR3 covers 15 residues. From germline, CDR1 is SGHDT and CDR2 YYEEEE. CDR3 loop: CASSWIAGSYNEQFF. The CDR3 DNA follows: TGTGCCAGCAGCTGGATAGCGGGTTCCTACAATGAGCAGTTCTTC. The variable domain in full, completed from reference TRBV5-6 and TRBJ2-1, reads DAGVTQSPTHLIKTRGQQVTLRCSPKSGHDTVSWYQQALGQGPQFIFQYYEEEERQRGNFPDRFSGHQFPNYSSELNVNALLLGDSALYLCASSWIAGSYNEQFFGPGTRLTVL.

Ten or more counts support this clonotype. This rearrangement joins TRBV20-1 to TRBJ2-2; 14 nucleotides line up with TRBD2. This CDR3 comprises 18 residues. The V and J ends lost 3 bases and 4 bases, in that order; junction bases with no gene match: 10. Germline V gives CDR1 DFQATT, CDR2 SNEGSKA (reference sequence). The CDR3 reads CSASLGTSGRMSTGELFF. In DNA form, the CDR3 reads TGCAGTGCTAGTCTTGGGACTAGCGGGAGAATGAGCACCGGGGAGCTGTTTTTT.

This clonotype has a count of ten or more. The J gene is TRBJ2-7, the V gene TRBV28, with TRBD1 as a possible D gene (6 bases). The CDR3 totals 13 residues. Germline-derived CDR1 and CDR2 are MDHEN and SYDVKM. With 5 bases removed from V and 3 bases from J, the gap between germline ends came to 11 bases. The CDR3: CASSPQGIYEQYF. The CDR3 nucleotides read TGTGCCAGCAGTCCTCAGGGGATCTACGAGCAGTACTTC.

A note on this clonotype: It may be a read error: a sequence one base away is much more abundant. The chain recombines TRBV2 with TRBJ2-7, with 7 bases fitting TRBD2. V shed 3 bases, J shed 2 bases, and the junction held 1 base outside the gene matches. Germline V lookup: CDR1 SNHLY, CDR2 FYNNEI. The length of the CDR3 is 13 residues. The CDR3 DNA reads as TGTGCCAGCAGTGACGGGAGGACCTACGAGCAGTACTTC. Its protein product is CASSDGRTYEQYF.

This clonotype occurred a few times. The chain has TRBV6-2 or TRBV6-3 and TRBJ2-2, with 7 nucleotides matching TRBD2. Per the germline V gene, CDR1 is MNHEY and CDR2 is SVGEGT. CDR3 length equals 18 residues. The junction had 9 bases not matched to a gene; V was cut back by 0 bases and J by 2 bases. The DNA for the CDR3 is TGTGCCAGCAGTTACTCAGTGAGGGGAGGGGTAAACACCGGGGAGCTGTTTTTT. Its translation is CASSYSVRGGVNTGELFF.

The rearrangement uses TRBV27 and TRBJ2-1, with 10 bases lining up with TRBD1. V shed 8 bases and J 9 bases; nucleotides not matched to a gene: 10. CDR1 MNHEY and CDR2 SMNVEV come from the germline V gene (reference sequence). The CDR3 length is 14 residues. CDR3 sequence: CASHRQGAGGEQFF. The CDR3 nucleotides are TGTGCCAGCCATCGACAGGGGGCTGGGGGTGAGCAGTTCTTC.

This clonotype was seen a few times. The chain recombines TRBV6-1 with TRBJ2-6; D is possibly TRBD1 (5 bases). V lost 6 bases and J 1 base, leaving 16 bases between the germline ends. Germline CDR1 is MNHNS and CDR2 is SASEGT. This CDR3 contains 17 residues. The CDR3 DNA follows: TGTGCCAGCAGAACCCAGGGTCGGGCATCTGGGGCCAACGTCCTGACTTTC. Protein sequence: CASRTQGRASGANVLTF.

This sequence joins TRBV2 and TRBJ2-7; weak D call: TRBD2 (6 bases). Trimming shortened V by 8 bases and J by 6 bases, and 11 bases separated the two germline ends. Germline V gene lookup returns CDR1 SNHLY and CDR2 FYNNEI. CDR3 length: 11 residues. The CDR3 loop reads CASQAEGEQYF. DNA for the CDR3: TGTGCCAGCCAGGCGGAGGGCGAGCAGTACTTC.

The chain joins TRBV30 to TRBJ2-7, with D perhaps TRBD2 (5 bases). Germline V gene data show CDR1 as GTSNPN and CDR2 as SVGIG (reference sequence). This CDR3 has 13 amino acids. V was clipped by 1 base and J by 3 bases, with 10 bases between them. The CDR3 spells CAWSALGSYEQYF. CDR3 in DNA: TGTGCCTGGAGTGCGTTGGGGAGCTACGAGCAGTACTTC.

J is TRBJ2-7 and V is TRBV6-1; D may be TRBD2 (6 bases). CDR1 is MNHNS, CDR2 SASEGT, per germline. The V end was cut by 5 bases, the J end by 1 base, with 12 bases between. This CDR3 is built from 14 residues. DNA of the CDR3: TGTGCCAGCAGTCCCCGGGGGAGTTCCTACGAGCAGTACTTC. It specifies CASSPRGSSYEQYF.